The subject of this entry is one T cell receptor beta chain. These data come from a study of brain T cells in children with intractable seizures. There are 22 residues in the CDR3. V lost 2 bases and J lost 3; bases outside the gene matches: 24. Germline V CDR1 and CDR2: KGHDR, SFDVKD. TCRdb keeps only in-frame clones here, not all; method: immunoSEQ multiplex PCR. The repertoire holds approximately 60,000 clones, with 90% to 96% as singletons. The material sequenced was peripheral blood, taken at surgery. V is TRBV24-1 and J is TRBJ2-7; TRBD2 matches 10 bases. This TCR came from a boy under two years old with focal cortical dysplasia and intractable seizures. The CDR3 spells CATSDSRPKTGCWASGSYEQYF. CDR3 sequence (DNA): TGTGCCACCAGTGATTCTAGGCCTAAGACAGGGTGTTGGGCTAGCGGGAGCTACGAGCAGTACTTC.